This TCR beta chain was recovered during a study of molecular identifiers for immune sequencing clone quantification. On the study more broadly: Naive CD8 RNA (around 20,000 or 100,000 cells) was divided into five aliquots, with four sequenced.

The sample holds many counts of this clonotype. The target antigen is unknown. Libraries of bulk TCR were made by previously described methods (with listed TCR primers). Each CDR3 protein gets one entry after TCRdb re-called the PCR reads with MiXCR. The data contain 68,000 or so distinct CDR3 sequences, around 17% of them singletons. Study conclusions and caveats: In CMV-specific effectors, clones above 20 copies held over 98% of molecules; naive, under 1%.

The CDR3 runs 12 residues. V lost 0 bases to trimming and J lost 6 bases, with 4 bases between them. CDR1 and CDR2 from the germline V gene are SGHDN and FVKESK. Sorted naive CD8 T cells were those defined as CD8+CD4-CCR7+CD45RA+. This sequence was found in a human donor in good health. Some libraries in this study had Jurkat cell RNA spiked in. The rearrangement uses TRBV14 and TRBJ2-3, with no clear D. The material sequenced was naive CD8+ T cells from blood, with Jurkat cell RNA spiked in. Sample subset: FACS-sorted CD8+CD4-CCR7+CD45RA+ naive T cells. The CDR3 loop is CASSQELDTQYF. The CDR3 region has the DNA TGTGCCAGCAGCCAAGAACTGGATACGCAGTATTTT.